This T cell receptor beta chain was obtained from a study of T-cell reconstitution after alpha-beta-depleted transplantation in children. Study-wide results and limits: Two months or so post-transplant, alpha-beta T cells reportedly derived from several hundred expanded graft clones. Diversity and T-cell counts at one year after transplant derived mostly from new T cells. For some patients, TCRbeta diversity was high at day 60 because of recipient T cells and thymic progenitors that survived.

The length of the CDR3 is 13 residues. Germline CDR1 reads MNHEY; CDR2 reads SVGAGI. V shed 7 bases and J 8 bases; nucleotides not matched to a gene: 7. This clonotype was seen a few times. Its antigen is unidentified. For TCRbeta, the library was prepared with unique molecular identifiers. TCRdb re-called the PCR reads with MiXCR, one entry per CDR3 protein. Of 450,000 to 550,000 distinct CDR3 sequences listed, more than 9.5% are singletons. The sequenced sample was PBMCs, mostly from graft donor cells, obtained 180 days after TCRalphabeta/CD19-depleted stem cell transplant. The gene calls are TRBV6-5 and TRBJ1-2, with 10 bases that match TRBD1. The clonotype was recovered from a female patient between 2 and 15 years old who had a stem cell transplant for aplastic anemia, so the T cells may come from the graft donor. The CDR3 is CASTPDRGRGYTF. The CDR3 nucleotides are TGTGCCAGCACTCCTGACAGGGGGCGAGGCTACACCTTC.